The next 17 T cell receptor beta chains were all read from a single sample in a study of blood T cell repertoires in COVID-19. TCRdb's table, derived via immunoSEQ multiplex PCR, lists solely in-frame clones and lacks some. The sample shows about 120,000 clones, 70% to 85% of them seen only once. Sample: peripheral blood. These receptors were collected from a man aged 70-80 years with active or convalescent COVID-19.

The chain carries TRBV21-1 and TRBJ1-1; the D segment call TRBD1 is taken from the table without a DNA check. TRBV21-1 is classified as a pseudogene. This CDR3 is built from 17 residues. CDR3 loop: CASSARRGPKLWTEAFF. The CDR3 DNA sequence: TGTGCCAGCAGCGCGCGCAGGGGGCCCAAGCTTTGGACTGAAGCTTTCTTT.

The chain recombines TRBV19 with TRBJ1-6; D is possibly TRBD1 (6 bases). V was trimmed by 1 base and J by 8 bases, leaving 9 bases between them. Germline lookup yields CDR1 LNHDA and CDR2 SQIVND (reference sequence). This CDR3 comprises 14 residues. The CDR3 nucleotides read TGTGCCAGTAGTATAGGGGGGCGAGATTCACCCCTCCACTTT. Its protein product is CASSIGGRDSPLHF.

The V and J genes are TRBV9 and TRBJ1-3, with 7 positions matching TRBD1. The CDR3 loop spans 20 amino acids. J was trimmed by 3 bases and V by 4 bases; bases with no gene match: 22. CDR1 SGDLS and CDR2 YYNGEE come from the germline V gene. The CDR3 sequence is CASSPRGFEGGVSVGNTIYF. As DNA, the CDR3 is TGTGCCAGCAGCCCCCGCGGGTTCGAAGGGGGCGTCTCTGTTGGAAACACCATATATTTT.

This chain links TRBV14 with TRBJ2-3; possibly TRBD2 for D (6 bases). V shed 4 bases and J shed 4 bases, with 18 bases lying between them. From germline, CDR1 is SGHDN and CDR2 FVKESK. This CDR3 comprises 16 residues. The CDR3 nucleotides read TGTGCCAGCAGCCGAGGAGGGGTCGGGGTACCAGATACGCAGTATTTT. Encoded protein: CASSRGGVGVPDTQYF.

The chain uses TRBV7-3 and TRBJ1-2; TRBD1 agrees at 10 bases. From germline, CDR1 is SGHTA and CDR2 FQGTGA. This CDR3 contains 15 residues. V trimming: 4 bases; J trimming: 6 bases; junction bases outside the gene matches: 8. CDR3 sequence: CASSSADRGKDGYTF. In DNA form, the CDR3 reads TGTGCCAGCAGCTCCGCGGACAGGGGGAAGGATGGCTACACCTTC.

The J gene is TRBJ1-1, the V gene TRBV27; maybe TRBD1 (6 bases). Trimming took 7 bases from V and 1 from J, leaving 10 bases between them. Germline loops: CDR1 MNHEY, CDR2 SMNVEV (reference sequence). The CDR3 loop spans 13 amino acids. CDR3 in amino acids: CASKGGGNTEAFF. The CDR3 DNA reads as TGTGCCAGCAAGGGAGGGGGGAACACTGAAGCTTTCTTT.

This clone was detected a few times. The genes are TRBV15 and TRBJ1-4; TRBD1 might be the D (5 bases). Between the trimmed V and J ends, which lost 3 bases and 8 bases, there was a span of 13 bases. This CDR3 is 14 amino acids long. Germline CDR1 is LNHNV and CDR2 is YYDKDF (reference sequence). The CDR3 loop is CATSRDLQGEKLFF. CDR3 in DNA: TGTGCCACCAGCAGGGACCTCCAGGGAGAAAAACTGTTTTTT.

J is TRBJ2-3 and V is TRBV2, with TRBD2 identical over 8 bases. Germline-derived CDR1 and CDR2 are SNHLY and FYNNEI. Trimming cost V 4 bases and J 5 bases; bases outside gene matches: 8. The CDR3 is 15 residues long. DNA for the CDR3: TGTGCCAGCAGTGTCAACCGAGCGGGAGTAGATACGCAGTATTTT. Encoded protein: CASSVNRAGVDTQYF.

The rearrangement uses TRBV7-2 and TRBJ1-4; 8 bases map to TRBD1. V shed 5 bases, J shed 7 bases, and the junction held 9 bases outside the gene matches. Germline V gene lookup returns CDR1 SGHTA and CDR2 FQGNSA. The CDR3 consists of 15 residues. CDR3 nucleotide sequence: TGTGCCAGCAGCGGAGGACAGGGAGGATTTGAAAAACTGTTTTTT. Translated, it gives CASSGGQGGFEKLFF. Filled out from reference TRBV7-2 and TRBJ1-4, the complete variable domain reads GAGVSQSPSNKVTEKGKDVELRCDPISGHTALYWYRQSLGQGLEFLIYFQGNSAPDKSGLPSDRFSAERTGGSVSTLTIQRTQQEDSAVYLCASSGGQGGFEKLFFGSGTQLSVL.

V is TRBV2 and J is TRBJ1-1; 7 positions match TRBD1. From germline, CDR1 is SNHLY and CDR2 FYNNEI. There are 14 residues in the CDR3. Losses at the gene ends were 6 bases for V and 4 bases for J; bases not matched to a gene: 8. The CDR3 sequence is CASRATGIGTEAFF. CDR3 in DNA: TGTGCCAGCAGGGCGACAGGGATAGGCACTGAAGCTTTCTTT.

This chain links TRBV3-1 (or the pseudogene TRBV3-2) with TRBJ1-2, with D possibly being TRBD1 (6 bases). Germline CDR1 LGHDT, CDR2 YNNKEL (reference sequence). The CDR3 is 13 amino acids. The ends were cut back, 1 base at V and 6 bases at J, with 9 bases in the middle. Written as DNA, the CDR3 is TGTGCCAGCAGCCAAGGCAGGGGTGATGGCTACACCTTC. The encoded protein is CASSQGRGDGYTF.

This rearrangement joins TRBV11-3 to TRBJ2-5; 8 bases agree with TRBD2. Looked up from germline, CDR1 is SGHNT and CDR2 is YENEEA. V lost 4 bases, J lost 2 bases, and 6 bases stayed unmatched. There are 15 residues in the CDR3. The CDR3 nucleotides read TGTGCCAGCAGCTCCGGGGGGGGCGGACAAGAGACCCAGTACTTC. As protein: CASSSGGGGQETQYF.

V and J are TRBV12-3 or TRBV12-4 and TRBJ2-7; D remains unclear. The CDR3 has 12 amino acids. V lost 5 bases and J lost 7, with 12 bases in between. The CDR3 region is CASSLSSGEQYF. As DNA, the CDR3 is TGTGCCAGCAGTCTCTCCTCGGGTGAGCAGTACTTC.

This sequence joins TRBV4-3 and TRBJ2-1; 10 positions match TRBD2. The CDR3 length is 18 residues. V shed 1 base and J 4 bases; nucleotides not matched to a gene: 10. Germline CDR1 reads LGHNA; CDR2 reads YSLEER. The CDR3 spells CASSQGGLSGRLYNEQFF. The CDR3 region has the DNA TGCGCCAGCAGCCAAGGGGGACTTAGCGGGAGGCTTTACAATGAGCAGTTCTTC.

The chain is built from TRBV9 and TRBJ2-5; 12 nucleotides line up with TRBD2. Germline CDR1 is SGDLS and CDR2 is YYNGEE. V trimming: 0 bases; J trimming: 5 bases; junction bases outside the gene matches: 8. The CDR3 consists of 17 residues. The CDR3 nucleotides are TGTGCCAGCAGCGTAGCTCTGACTAGCGGGGGCAGGGAGACCCAGTACTTC. Encoded protein: CASSVALTSGGRETQYF. Using reference TRBV9 and TRBJ2-5 for the parts outside the CDR3, the full variable domain is DSGVTQTPKHLITATGQRVTLRCSPRSGDLSVYWYQQSLDQGLQFLIQYYNGEERAKGNILERFSAQQFPDLHSELNLSSLELGDSALYFCASSVALTSGGRETQYFGPGTRLLVL.

The chain couples TRBV6-5 to TRBJ1-2; 9 bases map to TRBD1. CDR1 and CDR2 from the germline V gene are MNHEY and SVGAGI. Trimming removed 5 bases from V and 7 bases from J; junction bases left unmatched: 5. The CDR3 contains 13 residues. CDR3 DNA: TGTGCCAGCAGTCTACAGGGGGCGCGTGGCTACACCTTC. As protein: CASSLQGARGYTF.

A few counts support this clone. The genes are TRBV6-5 and TRBJ2-7, with 10 bases matching TRBD1. V lost 6 bases to trimming and J lost 4 bases; unmatched junction nucleotides: 9. This CDR3 contains 15 residues. Germline assignment: CDR1 MNHEY and CDR2 SVGAGI. DNA for the CDR3: TGTGCCAGCAGCCCAGTCGGGACAGGGGAATACGAGCAGTACTTC. Translated: CASSPVGTGEYEQYF.